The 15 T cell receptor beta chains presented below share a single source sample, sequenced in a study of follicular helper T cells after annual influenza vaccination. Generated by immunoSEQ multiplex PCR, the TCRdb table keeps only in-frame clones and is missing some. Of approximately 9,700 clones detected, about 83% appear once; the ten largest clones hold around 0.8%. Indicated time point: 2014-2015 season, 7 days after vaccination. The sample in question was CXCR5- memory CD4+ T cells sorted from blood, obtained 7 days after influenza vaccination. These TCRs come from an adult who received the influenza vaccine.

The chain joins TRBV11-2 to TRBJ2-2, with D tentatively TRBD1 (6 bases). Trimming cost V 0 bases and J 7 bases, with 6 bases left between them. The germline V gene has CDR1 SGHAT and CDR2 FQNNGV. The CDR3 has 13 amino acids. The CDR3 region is CASSLDRGGELFF. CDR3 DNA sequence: TGTGCCAGCAGCTTAGACAGGGGCGGGGAGCTGTTTTTT.

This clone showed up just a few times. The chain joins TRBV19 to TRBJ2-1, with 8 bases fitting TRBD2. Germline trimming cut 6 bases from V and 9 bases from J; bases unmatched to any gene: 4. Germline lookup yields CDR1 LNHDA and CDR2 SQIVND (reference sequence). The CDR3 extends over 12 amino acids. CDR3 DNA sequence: TGTGCCAGTAGCATCGGGAGGGGTGAGCAGTTCTTC. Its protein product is CASSIGRGEQFF.

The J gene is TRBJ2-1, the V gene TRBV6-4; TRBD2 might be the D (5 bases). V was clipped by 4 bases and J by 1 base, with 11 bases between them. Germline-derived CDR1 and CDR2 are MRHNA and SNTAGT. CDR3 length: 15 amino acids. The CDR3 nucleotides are TGTGCCAGCAGTGCCAGCGGCCTATCCTACAATGAGCAGTTCTTC. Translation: CASSASGLSYNEQFF.

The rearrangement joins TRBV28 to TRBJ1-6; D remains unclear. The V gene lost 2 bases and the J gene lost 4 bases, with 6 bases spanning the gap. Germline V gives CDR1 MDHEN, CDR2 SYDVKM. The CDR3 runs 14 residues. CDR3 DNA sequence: TGTGCCAGCAGTTTACCCCCGTATAATTCACCCCTCCACTTT. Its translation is CASSLPPYNSPLHF.

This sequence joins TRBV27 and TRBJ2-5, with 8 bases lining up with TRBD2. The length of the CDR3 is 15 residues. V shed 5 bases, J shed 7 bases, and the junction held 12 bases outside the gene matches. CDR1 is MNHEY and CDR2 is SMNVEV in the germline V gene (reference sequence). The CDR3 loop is CASSVERGPGRTQYF. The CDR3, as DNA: TGTGCCAGCAGTGTAGAGCGGGGGCCGGGGCGGACCCAGTACTTC.

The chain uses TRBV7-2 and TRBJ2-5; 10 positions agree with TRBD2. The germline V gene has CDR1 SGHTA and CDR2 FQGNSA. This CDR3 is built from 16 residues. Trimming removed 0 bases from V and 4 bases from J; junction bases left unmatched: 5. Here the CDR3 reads CASSLAWLAGVETQYF. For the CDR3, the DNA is TGTGCCAGCAGCTTAGCGTGGCTAGCGGGAGTAGAGACCCAGTACTTC.

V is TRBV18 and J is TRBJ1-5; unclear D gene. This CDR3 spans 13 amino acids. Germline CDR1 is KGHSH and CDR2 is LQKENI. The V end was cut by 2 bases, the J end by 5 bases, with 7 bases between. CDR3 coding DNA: TGTGCCAGCTCACCAGGAAGGGATCAGCCCCAGCATTTT. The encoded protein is CASSPGRDQPQHF.

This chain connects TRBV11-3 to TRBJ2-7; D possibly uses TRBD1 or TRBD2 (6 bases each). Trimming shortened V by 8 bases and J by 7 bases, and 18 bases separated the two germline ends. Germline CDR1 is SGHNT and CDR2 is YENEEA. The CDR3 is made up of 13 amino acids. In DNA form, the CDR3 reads TGTGCCAGCTCGTTAACTAGCCAGGGGGAGCAGTACTTC. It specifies CASSLTSQGEQYF.

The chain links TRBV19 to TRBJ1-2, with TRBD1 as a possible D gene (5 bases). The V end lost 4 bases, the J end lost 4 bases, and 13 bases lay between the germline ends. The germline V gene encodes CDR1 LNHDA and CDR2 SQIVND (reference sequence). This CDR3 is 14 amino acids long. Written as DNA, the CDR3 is TGTGCCAGTAGTACCACGCAGGGTGCCTATGGCTACACCTTC. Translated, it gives CASSTTQGAYGYTF.

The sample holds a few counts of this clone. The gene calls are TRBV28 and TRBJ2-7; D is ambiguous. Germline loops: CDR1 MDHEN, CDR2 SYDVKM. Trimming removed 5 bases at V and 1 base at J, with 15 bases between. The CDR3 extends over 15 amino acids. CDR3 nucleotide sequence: TGTGCCAGCAGTCAGTCCGCCGGCGTTTCCTACGAGCAGTACTTC. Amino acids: CASSQSAGVSYEQYF.

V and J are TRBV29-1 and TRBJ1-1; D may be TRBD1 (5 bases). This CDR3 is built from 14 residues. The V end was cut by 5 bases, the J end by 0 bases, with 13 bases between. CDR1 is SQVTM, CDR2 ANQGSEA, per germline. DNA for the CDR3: TGCAGCGTTTCCCCACAGGAACTGAACACTGAAGCTTTCTTT. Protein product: CSVSPQELNTEAFF.

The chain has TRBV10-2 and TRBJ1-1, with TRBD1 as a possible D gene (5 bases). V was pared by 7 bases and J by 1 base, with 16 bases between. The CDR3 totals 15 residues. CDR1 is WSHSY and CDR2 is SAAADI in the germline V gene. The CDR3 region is CASKGSGGSNTEAFF. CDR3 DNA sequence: TGCGCCAGCAAAGGATCGGGGGGATCGAACACTGAAGCTTTCTTT.

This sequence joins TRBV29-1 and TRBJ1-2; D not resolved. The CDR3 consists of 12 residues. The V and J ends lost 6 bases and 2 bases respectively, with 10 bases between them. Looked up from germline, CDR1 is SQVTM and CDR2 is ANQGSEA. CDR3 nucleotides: TGCAGCGTCGCACAGCGGAACTATGGCTACACCTTC. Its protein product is CSVAQRNYGYTF.

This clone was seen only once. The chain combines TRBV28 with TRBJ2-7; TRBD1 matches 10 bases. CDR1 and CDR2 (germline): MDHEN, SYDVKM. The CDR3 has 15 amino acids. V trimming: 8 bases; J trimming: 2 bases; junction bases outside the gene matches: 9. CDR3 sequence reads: CASRTSGTGAYEQYF. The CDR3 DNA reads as TGTGCCAGCCGTACTTCGGGGACAGGGGCCTACGAGCAGTACTTC.

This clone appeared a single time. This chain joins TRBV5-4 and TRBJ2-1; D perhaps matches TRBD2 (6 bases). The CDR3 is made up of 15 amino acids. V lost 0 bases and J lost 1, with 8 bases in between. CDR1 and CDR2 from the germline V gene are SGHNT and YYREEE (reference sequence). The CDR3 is CASSLGGDSYNEQFF. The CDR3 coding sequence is TGTGCCAGCAGCTTGGGGGGGGATTCCTACAATGAGCAGTTCTTC.